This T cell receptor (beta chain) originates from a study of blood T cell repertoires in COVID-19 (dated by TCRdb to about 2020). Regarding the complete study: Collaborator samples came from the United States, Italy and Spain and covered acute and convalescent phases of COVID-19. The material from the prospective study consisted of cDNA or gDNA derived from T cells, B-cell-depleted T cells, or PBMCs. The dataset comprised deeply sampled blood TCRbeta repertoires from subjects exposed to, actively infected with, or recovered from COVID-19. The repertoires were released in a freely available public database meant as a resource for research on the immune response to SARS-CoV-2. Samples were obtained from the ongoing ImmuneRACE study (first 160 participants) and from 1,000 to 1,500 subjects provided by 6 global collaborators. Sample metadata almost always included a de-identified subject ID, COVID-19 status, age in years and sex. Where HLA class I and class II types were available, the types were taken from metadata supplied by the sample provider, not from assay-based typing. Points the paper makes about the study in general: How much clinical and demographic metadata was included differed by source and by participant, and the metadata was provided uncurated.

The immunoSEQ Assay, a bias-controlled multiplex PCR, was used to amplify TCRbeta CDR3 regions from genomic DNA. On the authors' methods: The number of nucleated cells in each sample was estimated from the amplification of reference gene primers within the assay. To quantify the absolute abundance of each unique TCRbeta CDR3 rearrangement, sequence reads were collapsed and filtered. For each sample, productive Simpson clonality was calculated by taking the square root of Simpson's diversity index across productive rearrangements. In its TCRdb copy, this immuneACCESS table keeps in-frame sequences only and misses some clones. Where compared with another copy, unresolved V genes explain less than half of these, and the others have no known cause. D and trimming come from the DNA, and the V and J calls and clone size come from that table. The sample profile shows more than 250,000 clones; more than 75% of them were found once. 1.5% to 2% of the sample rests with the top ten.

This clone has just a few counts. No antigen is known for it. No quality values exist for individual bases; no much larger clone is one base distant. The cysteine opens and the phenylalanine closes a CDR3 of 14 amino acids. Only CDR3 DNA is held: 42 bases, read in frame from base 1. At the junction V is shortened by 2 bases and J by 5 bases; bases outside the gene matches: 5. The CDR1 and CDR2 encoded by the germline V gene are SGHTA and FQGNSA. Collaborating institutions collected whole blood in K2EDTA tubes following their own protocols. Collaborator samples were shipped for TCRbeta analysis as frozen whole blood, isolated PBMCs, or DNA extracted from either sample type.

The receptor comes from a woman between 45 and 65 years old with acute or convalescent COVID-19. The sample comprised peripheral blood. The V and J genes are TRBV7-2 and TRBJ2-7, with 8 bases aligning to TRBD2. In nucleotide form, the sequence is TGTGCCAGCAGCTTACTTAGGACTAGCAACGAGCAGTACTTC. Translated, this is CASSLLRTSNEQYF.